Each of the 27 T cell receptor beta chains below was sequenced from the same sample in a study of T cell responses to AZD1222 COVID-19 vaccine. The assay was immunoSEQ multiplex PCR, and TCRdb's table has in-frame clones only and misses some. The data hold about 140,000 clones, with about 90% observed a single time. The sequencing here drew on peripheral blood, taken on day 0 of AZD1222 vaccination. These receptors were obtained from an adult in good health.

The CDR3 protein is CASSFRKGGTGEKLFF. The DNA for the CDR3 is TGTGCCAGCAGTTTCCGGAAAGGGGGGACAGGGGAAAAACTGTTTTTT. This sequence joins TRBV27 and TRBJ1-4; 9 nucleotides agree with TRBD1. Germline-derived CDR1 and CDR2 are MNHEY and SMNVEV (reference sequence). The V segment lost 3 bases and the J segment 8 bases; nucleotides outside the gene matches: 10. The CDR3 length is 16 residues.

The J gene is TRBJ1-4, the V gene TRBV7-6; D ambiguous. Per germline, CDR1 SGHVS and CDR2 FNYEAQ. V was pared by 5 bases and J by 0 bases, with 19 bases between. The CDR3 contains 18 residues. The CDR3 coding sequence is TGTGCCAGCAGCGAATTCCCCTTCCTGGGAGCAACTAATGAAAAACTGTTTTTT. Protein product: CASSEFPFLGATNEKLFF.

J is TRBJ2-1 and V is TRBV6-5, with 11 nucleotides matching TRBD2. Germline V gives CDR1 MNHEY, CDR2 SVGAGI. The CDR3 runs to 14 residues. The V and J ends lost 5 bases and 7 bases, in that order; junction bases with no gene match: 4. CDR3 in DNA: TGTGCCAGCAGTACCACTAGCGGGGGAAATGAGCAGTTCTTC. Its protein product is CASSTTSGGNEQFF.

This chain connects TRBV24-1 to TRBJ2-5, with 9 bases that match TRBD1. The V segment lost 3 bases and the J segment 7 bases; nucleotides outside the gene matches: 11. The CDR3 runs 16 residues. Germline values: CDR1 KGHDR, CDR2 SFDVKD. Here the CDR3 DNA reads TGTGCCACCAGTGATCGAACAGGGGGCAAGATGGGGACCCAGTACTTC. Its protein is CATSDRTGGKMGTQYF.

The V and J genes are TRBV7-3 and TRBJ1-5, with D uncertain. Trimming took 0 bases from V and 4 from J, leaving 4 bases between them. The germline CDR1 and CDR2 sequences are SGHTA and FQGTGA. The CDR3 contains 13 residues. Written as DNA, the CDR3 is TGTGCCAGCAGCTTAACGTTGAATCAGCCCCAGCATTTT. Its protein is CASSLTLNQPQHF.

V and J are TRBV19 and TRBJ1-6; possibly TRBD1 for D (6 bases). Germline loops: CDR1 LNHDA, CDR2 SQIVND (reference sequence). This CDR3 is built from 13 residues. V was cut by 2 bases and J by 7 bases, with 6 bases left in between. The CDR3 loop reads CASSITGNSPLHF. The CDR3 coding sequence is TGTGCCAGTAGTATAACAGGGAATTCACCCCTCCACTTT. The complete variable domain, with remaining parts taken from reference TRBV19 and TRBJ1-6, reads DGGITQSPKYLFRKEGQNVTLSCEQNLNHDAMYWYRQDPGQGLRLIYYSQIVNDFQKGDIAEGYSVSREKKESFPLTVTSAQKNPTAFYLCASSITGNSPLHFGNGTRLTVT.

The chain links TRBV28 to TRBJ2-7; D is unclear. Germline values: CDR1 MDHEN, CDR2 SYDVKM. V gave up 3 bases and J gave up 7 bases, with 13 bases separating them. This CDR3 is built from 13 residues. The CDR3: CASSFLVPGEQYF. CDR3 bases: TGTGCCAGCAGTTTCCTAGTACCTGGAGAGCAGTACTTC.

Regarding this clone: An end of the junction does not agree with germline; a read error may underlie this. The rearrangement joins TRBV7-3 to TRBJ2-1; D unclear. CDR1 and CDR2 from the germline V gene are SGHTA and FQGTGA. The CDR3 is 12 residues long. The CDR3 coding sequence is TGTGCCAGCAGCCTAACAGCAGGTGAGCAGTTCTTC. Translating gives CASSLTAGEQFF.

The chain links TRBV7-2 to TRBJ2-6, with 10 nucleotides matching TRBD1. This CDR3 is 17 amino acids long. Germline trimming cut 3 bases from V and 0 bases from J; bases unmatched to any gene: 2. The germline V gene has CDR1 SGHTA and CDR2 FQGNSA. Here the CDR3 DNA reads TGTGCCAGCAGCTTCCGGGACAGGGGCTCTGGGGCCAACGTCCTGACTTTC. It encodes CASSFRDRGSGANVLTF.

The CDR3 region is CASSWEAYNEQFF. CDR3 DNA: TGTGCCAGCAGTTGGGAGGCCTACAATGAGCAGTTCTTC. The chain is built from TRBV12-3 or TRBV12-4 and TRBJ2-1; possible D gene TRBD2, 6 bases. The CDR3 has 13 amino acids. V shed 4 bases and J shed 2 bases, with 6 bases lying between them.

This chain links TRBV7-8 with TRBJ1-2; tentatively, D is TRBD1 (6 bases). The germline CDR1 and CDR2 sequences are SGHVS and FQNEAQ. This CDR3 spans 14 amino acids. Trimming cost V 5 bases and J 2 bases, with 12 bases left between them. The CDR3 spells CASSKGGENYGYTF. In nucleotides, the CDR3 is TGTGCCAGCAGCAAAGGGGGAGAAAACTATGGCTACACCTTC.

The chain links TRBV3-1 (or the pseudogene TRBV3-2) to TRBJ2-2, with D unclear. The CDR3 has 14 residues. Germline CDR1 and CDR2: LGHDT and YNNKEL (reference sequence). Trimming took 0 bases from V and 1 from J, leaving 3 bases between them. The CDR3 DNA sequence: TGTGCCAGCAGCCAAGACAGGAACACCGGGGAGCTGTTTTTT. Translating gives CASSQDRNTGELFF.

The genes are TRBV2 and TRBJ1-2; D remains unclear. This CDR3 is 14 amino acids long. The V gene's germline CDR1 is SNHLY and CDR2 FYNNEI. The V end lost 3 bases, the J end lost 6 bases, and 14 bases lay between the germline ends. Here the CDR3 reads CASSDVPEGDGYTF. CDR3 DNA sequence: TGTGCCAGCAGTGACGTGCCAGAGGGAGATGGCTACACCTTC.

This clone appeared a few times. The chain carries TRBV6-7 and TRBJ1-1; TRBD1 is a possible D gene (5 bases). TRBV6-7 is filed as an ORF, its function uncertain. The CDR3 is 16 residues long. V shed 0 bases and J shed 0 bases, with 11 bases lying between them. CDR3 loop: CASSYSKGHLNTEAFF. The CDR3 DNA follows: TGTGCCAGCAGTTACTCGAAAGGACATCTGAACACTGAAGCTTTCTTT.

The DNA of the CDR3 is TGCGCCAGCAAGGCCGACGGGCCGGTGGACACCATATATTTT. It encodes CASKADGPVDTIYF. The V gene is TRBV5-1, the J gene TRBJ1-3; no definite D call. CDR1 SGHRS and CDR2 YFSETQ come from the germline V gene. The CDR3 sequence is 14 residues long. Between the trimmed V and J ends, which lost 6 bases and 8 bases, there was a span of 18 bases.

The CDR3 DNA reads TGTGCCAGCAGCCCCCCGGGGGGTGGGACCGGGGAGCTGTTTTTT. Its protein is CASSPPGGGTGELFF. The chain couples TRBV7-2 to TRBJ2-2; 7 bases are a match to TRBD2. CDR3 length: 15 residues. Germline V gene data show CDR1 as SGHTA and CDR2 as FQGNSA. The V segment lost 5 bases and the J segment 5 bases; nucleotides outside the gene matches: 8.

This clone was observed once. The CDR3 loop is CASSSGTSRSTGELFF. Written as DNA, the CDR3 is TGTGCCAGCAGCTCCGGGACTAGCCGGTCGACCGGGGAGCTGTTTTTT. V and J are TRBV5-4 and TRBJ2-2; 9 positions match TRBD2. The trim removed 3 bases at V and 5 bases at J, leaving 8 bases unmatched. Germline CDR1 SGHNT, CDR2 YYREEE (reference sequence). The CDR3 sequence is 16 residues long. Combining the CDR3 with reference TRBV5-4 and TRBJ2-2 gives the whole variable domain ETGVTQSPTHLIKTRGQQVTLRCSSQSGHNTVSWYQQALGQGPQFIFQYYREEENGRGNFPPRFSGLQFPNYSSELNVNALELDDSALYLCASSSGTSRSTGELFFGEGSRLTVL.

CDR3 residues: CASSLGRNTEAFF. CDR3 bases: TGCGCCAGCAGCTTAGGAAGGAACACTGAAGCTTTCTTT. The chain recombines TRBV5-1 with TRBJ1-1; no firm D call. V gave up 2 bases and J gave up 1 base, with 6 bases separating them. Germline values: CDR1 SGHRS, CDR2 YFSETQ. The CDR3 sequence is 13 residues long.

The count of this clone is one. This chain joins TRBV19 and TRBJ1-5; TRBD1 agrees at 9 bases. The length of the CDR3 is 17 residues. Germline trimming cut 7 bases from V and 1 base from J; bases unmatched to any gene: 11. Germline V gene lookup returns CDR1 LNHDA and CDR2 SQIVND (reference sequence). CDR3 DNA: TGTGCCAGTACTCATACCGGGACAGGGTTGAGCAATCAGCCCCAGCATTTT. Amino acid sequence: CASTHTGTGLSNQPQHF.

The chain carries TRBV7-8 and TRBJ2-7, with D perhaps TRBD1 (6 bases). V dropped 5 bases and J dropped 1 base, with 18 bases sitting between them. The CDR3 loop spans 16 amino acids. Per the germline V gene, CDR1 is SGHVS and CDR2 is FQNEAQ. CDR3 bases: TGTGCCAGCAGCCGGCCCAGAGGGACACTATCCTACGAGCAGTACTTC. It encodes CASSRPRGTLSYEQYF. Complete variable domain (other parts from reference TRBV7-8 and TRBJ2-7): GAGVSQSPRYKVAKRGQDVALRCDPISGHVSLFWYQQALGQGPEFLTYFQNEAQLDKSGLPSDRFFAERPEGSVSTLKIQRTQQEDSAVYLCASSRPRGTLSYEQYFGPGTRLTVT.

The rearrangement links TRBV7-9 to TRBJ2-1; D is perhaps TRBD1 (7 bases). The ends were cut back, 2 bases at V and 7 bases at J, with 15 bases in the middle. The V gene's germline CDR1 is SEHNR and CDR2 FQNEAQ (reference sequence). This CDR3 comprises 15 residues. Here the CDR3 reads CASSLQTGRLNEQFF. DNA of the CDR3: TGTGCCAGCAGCTTACAGACAGGGAGGTTGAATGAGCAGTTCTTC.

The rearrangement links TRBV6-2 or TRBV6-3 to TRBJ2-2; 11 positions agree with TRBD1. V lost 7 bases, J lost 5 bases, and 12 bases stayed unmatched. Germline lookup yields CDR1 MNHEY and CDR2 SVGEGT. This CDR3 is built from 17 residues. This CDR3 is CASNPSGTGGITGELFF. Written as DNA, the CDR3 is TGTGCCAGCAACCCATCCGGGACAGGGGGTATAACCGGGGAGCTGTTTTTT.

This chain links TRBV11-2 with TRBJ2-1; D remains ambiguous. Trimming took off 1 base at V and 0 bases at J, with 10 bases between the two ends. Germline-derived CDR1 and CDR2 are SGHAT and FQNNGV. The CDR3 has 16 residues. CDR3 protein: CASSLATDLSYNEQFF. The DNA of the CDR3 is TGTGCCAGCAGCTTAGCCACGGACCTCTCCTACAATGAGCAGTTCTTC.

The chain combines TRBV7-2 with TRBJ1-4, with 8 positions matching TRBD1. CDR3 size: 14 residues. The germline V gene has CDR1 SGHTA and CDR2 FQGNSA. Unmatched junction bases numbered 5, after V lost 5 bases and J lost 6 bases. The CDR3 bases are TGTGCCAGCAGCCGCGACAGGGGCGATGAAAAACTGTTTTTT. Translation gives CASSRDRGDEKLFF.

J is TRBJ1-1 and V is TRBV6-5; D is undetermined. CDR3 length: 13 residues. Germline loops: CDR1 MNHEY, CDR2 SVGAGI. Trimming removed 11 bases from V and 1 base from J, with 14 bases in between. This CDR3 reads CAQGRGRNTEAFF. In DNA form, the CDR3 reads TGTGCCCAAGGGCGGGGTCGGAACACTGAAGCTTTCTTT.

This clone was seen a single time. The gene calls are TRBV6-5 and TRBJ1-6, with D possibly matching TRBD1 (5 bases). The ends were cut back, 7 bases at V and 6 bases at J, with 13 bases in the middle. Germline CDR1 MNHEY, CDR2 SVGAGI. The CDR3 consists of 14 residues. The chain's CDR3 is CASNNGAGNSPLHF. Here the CDR3 DNA reads TGTGCCAGCAACAACGGGGCCGGTAATTCACCCCTCCACTTT.

The chain links TRBV3-1 (or the pseudogene TRBV3-2) to TRBJ1-4, with D possibly being TRBD1 (5 bases). Per the germline V gene, CDR1 is LGHDT and CDR2 is YNNKEL (reference sequence). Trimming removed 4 bases at V and 5 bases at J, with 11 bases between. The CDR3 sequence is 14 residues long. The CDR3 is CASSPNRWNEKLFF. Written as DNA, the CDR3 is TGTGCCAGCAGCCCTAACAGGTGGAATGAAAAACTGTTTTTT.